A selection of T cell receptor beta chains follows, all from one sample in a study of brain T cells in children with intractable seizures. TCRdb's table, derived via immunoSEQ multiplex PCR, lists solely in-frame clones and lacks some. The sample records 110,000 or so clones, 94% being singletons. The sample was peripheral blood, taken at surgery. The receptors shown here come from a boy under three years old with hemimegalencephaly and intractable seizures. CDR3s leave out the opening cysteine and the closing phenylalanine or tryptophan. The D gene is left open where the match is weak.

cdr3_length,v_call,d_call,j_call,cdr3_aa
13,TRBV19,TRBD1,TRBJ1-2,ASSGAPGQGVGYT
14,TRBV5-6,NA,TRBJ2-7,ASSSGGWESSYEQY
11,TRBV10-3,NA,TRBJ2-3,AISGDLTDTQY
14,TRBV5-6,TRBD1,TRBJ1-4,ASSPMDRGTNEKLF
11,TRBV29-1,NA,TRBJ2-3,SVGLGGTDTQY
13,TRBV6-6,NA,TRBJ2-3,ASSTRGFGTDTQY
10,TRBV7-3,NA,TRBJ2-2,ASSPYTGELF
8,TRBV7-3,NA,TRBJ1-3,ASGGNTIY
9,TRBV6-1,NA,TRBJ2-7,ASSEPYEQY
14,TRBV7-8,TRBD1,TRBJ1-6,ASSEDRGSYNSPLH
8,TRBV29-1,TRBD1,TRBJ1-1,SVGTGEAF
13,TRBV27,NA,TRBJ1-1,ASSFTGTVNTEAF
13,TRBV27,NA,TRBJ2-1,ASSLSLPGLNEQF
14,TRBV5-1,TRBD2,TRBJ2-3,ASSLDGRVKVDTQY
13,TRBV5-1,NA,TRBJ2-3,ASRPVAGWADTQY
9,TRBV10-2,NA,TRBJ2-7,ASSISYEQY
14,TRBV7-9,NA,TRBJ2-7,ASSRPFGQNTYEQY
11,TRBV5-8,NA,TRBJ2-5,ASSLRGQETQY
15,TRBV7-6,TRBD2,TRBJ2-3,ASSEKAGGPGTDTQY
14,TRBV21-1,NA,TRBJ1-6,ASSKGLPSYNSPLH
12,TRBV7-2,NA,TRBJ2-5,ASSPQAGGETQY
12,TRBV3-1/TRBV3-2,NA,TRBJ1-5,ASSLTGGNQPQH
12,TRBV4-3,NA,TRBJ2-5,ASSPRLDRETQY
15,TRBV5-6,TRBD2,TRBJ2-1,ASSSILAGESYNEQF
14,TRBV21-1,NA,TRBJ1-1,ASSKGRGRWFTEAF
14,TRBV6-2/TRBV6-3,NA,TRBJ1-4,ASSSRPQGFNEKLF
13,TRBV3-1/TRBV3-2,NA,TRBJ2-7,ASSQDHQGSYEQY
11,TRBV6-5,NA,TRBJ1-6,ASMGDSSSPLH
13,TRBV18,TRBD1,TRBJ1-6,ASSPRTGWNSPLH
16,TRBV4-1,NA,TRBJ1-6,ASSQGTRGVKDNSPLH
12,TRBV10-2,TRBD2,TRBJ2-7,ASTGLAGVTEQY
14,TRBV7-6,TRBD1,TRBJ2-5,ASSAQGWGPRETQY
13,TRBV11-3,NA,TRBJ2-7,ASSLAQTGSGEQY
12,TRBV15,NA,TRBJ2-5,ATSAAQPQETQY
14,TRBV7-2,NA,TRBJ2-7,ASSFTTWRRVDEQY
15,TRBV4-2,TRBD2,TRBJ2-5,ASSQVASGSQWETQY
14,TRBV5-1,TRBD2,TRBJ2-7,ASSLWTSGSFYEQY
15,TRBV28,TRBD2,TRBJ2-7,ASSLRLLAGKAYEQY
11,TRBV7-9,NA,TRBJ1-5,ASSPKANQPQH
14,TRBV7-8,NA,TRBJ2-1,ASSRNFKTSYNEQF
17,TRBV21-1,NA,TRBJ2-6,ASSLTGTGTFSGANVLT
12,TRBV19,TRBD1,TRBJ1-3,ASKQGAQGNTIY
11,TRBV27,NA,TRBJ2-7,ASSSGISYEQY
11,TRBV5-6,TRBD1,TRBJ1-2,ASSFGDRDGYT
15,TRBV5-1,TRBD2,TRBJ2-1,ASSFLALAGIYNEQF
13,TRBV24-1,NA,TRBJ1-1,ATWDAGDMNTEAF
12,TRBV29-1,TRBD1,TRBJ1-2,SVEVGQGFYGYT
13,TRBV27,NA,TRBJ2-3,ASSFSQGTTDTQY
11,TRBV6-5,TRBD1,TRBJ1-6,ATGGQRNSPLH
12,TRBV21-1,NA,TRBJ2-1,ASSCKPPRDRKI
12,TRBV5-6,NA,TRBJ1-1,ASSLLGDSYEAF
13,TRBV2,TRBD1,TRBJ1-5,ASSQQGAGNQPQH
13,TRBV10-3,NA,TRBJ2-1,AIGSERANGNEQF
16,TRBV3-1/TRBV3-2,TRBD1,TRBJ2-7,ASSQRVRRDRHFYEQY
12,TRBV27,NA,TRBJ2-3,ASSLAGSADTQY
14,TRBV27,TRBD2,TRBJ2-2,ASSFQAGENTGELF
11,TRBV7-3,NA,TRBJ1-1,ASSQARNTEAF
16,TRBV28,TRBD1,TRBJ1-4,ASSLSPGQGAGNEKLF
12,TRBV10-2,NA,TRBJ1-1,ASSDIGTVTEAF
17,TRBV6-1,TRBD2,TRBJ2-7,ASSEALRTSGSPTSEQY